This TCR beta chain is drawn from a study of tumor-infiltrating lymphocytes in oesophageal squamous cell carcinoma. TCRdb reanalysed the PCR reads using MiXCR and keeps one entry per CDR3 protein. The profile shows about 21,000 distinct CDR3 sequences, just under 40% of them singletons. CDR3 length: 14 residues. Germline V gives CDR1 SGHDT, CDR2 YYEEEE. V shed 0 bases and J shed 2 bases, with 7 bases lying between them. This clonotype was seen many times. The chain couples TRBV5-6 to TRBJ2-3, with unresolved D. The sample taken for sequencing was esophageal tumor tissue. This receptor was identified in a male donor with esophageal squamous cell carcinoma. CDR3 region: CASSLVGNTDTQYF. The CDR3, as DNA: TGTGCCAGCAGCTTGGTGGGTAACACAGATACGCAGTATTTT.